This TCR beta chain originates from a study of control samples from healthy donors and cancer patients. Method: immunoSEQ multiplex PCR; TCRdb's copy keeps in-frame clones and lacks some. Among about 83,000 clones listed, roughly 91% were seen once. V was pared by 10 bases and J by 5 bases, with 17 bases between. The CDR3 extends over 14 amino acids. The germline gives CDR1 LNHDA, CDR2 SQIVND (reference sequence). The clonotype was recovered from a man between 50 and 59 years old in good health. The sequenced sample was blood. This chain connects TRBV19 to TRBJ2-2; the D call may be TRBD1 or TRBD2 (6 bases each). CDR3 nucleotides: TGTGCCACCCGCGGCGGGACACAGACCGGGGAGCTGTTTTTT. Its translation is CATRGGTQTGELFF.